This T cell receptor beta chain was sequenced for a study of T cells in Graves' hyperthyroidism and ophthalmopathy. Study results and caveats: Most expanded thyroid clonotypes above 0.001 recurred in blood.

The table lists this clonotype with many counts. Its cognate antigen is unknown. CDR1 is DFQATT, CDR2 SNEGSKA, per germline (reference sequence). The CDR3 runs to 12 residues. Amplified regions were TCR beta CDR3 sequences from RNA transcripts. A first-round RT-PCR of the TCR CDR3 used the HTBI primer set. TCRdb called the multiplex PCR reads again in MiXCR, with one record for every CDR3 protein. The table includes about 740,000 distinct CDR3 sequences, 14% detected once. This clonotype was obtained from a woman between 18 and 29 years old with Graves' hyperthyroidism. The sample comprised blood. The rearrangement uses TRBV20-1 and TRBJ2-5, with D hard to call. This CDR3 reads CSFGSKRGIQYF. CDR3 nucleotide sequence: TGCAGCTTCGGATCTAAGAGAGGTATCCAGTACTTC.